This TCR beta chain originates from a study of CD8+CD57+ T cells in acquired aplastic anemia. As for the study in general: Sorted cells (CD4+ and CD8+) yielded DNA amounts that averaged approximately 3.1 ug. Findings and caveats of the study: A significant difference in CD8+ Simpson's diversity between patients and controls was not found. Overlapping CD8+ CDR3 repertoires of patients and controls contained 25 to 35 shared sequences.

The length of the CDR3 is 14 residues. The V gene's germline CDR1 is DFQATT and CDR2 SNEGSKA (reference sequence). Between the trimmed V and J ends, which lost 1 base and 2 bases, there was a span of 10 bases. CD8+CD57+ cell expansion had been shown by flow cytometry in patients chosen for sequencing. Therapy had not been given to patients before blood sampling. About this clonotype itself: Its antigen is not identified.

TCR beta VDJ and CDR3 profiles were obtained from a genomic DNA template. TCRdb analysed the reads with MiXCR anew, one entry per CDR3 protein. This sample has around 180,000 distinct CDR3 sequences; under 50% occur once, and the top ten carry about 1.7%. The sequence was obtained from a human donor with aplastic anemia. Sequencing used sorted CD4+, CD8+, or CD8+CD57+ T cells (not recorded which) from PBMCs. The rearrangement links TRBV20-1 to TRBJ2-3; D is ambiguous. The CDR3 sequence: CSARGVRSTDTQYF. Written as DNA, the CDR3 is TGCAGTGCTAGAGGAGTAAGATCCACAGATACGCAGTATTTT.